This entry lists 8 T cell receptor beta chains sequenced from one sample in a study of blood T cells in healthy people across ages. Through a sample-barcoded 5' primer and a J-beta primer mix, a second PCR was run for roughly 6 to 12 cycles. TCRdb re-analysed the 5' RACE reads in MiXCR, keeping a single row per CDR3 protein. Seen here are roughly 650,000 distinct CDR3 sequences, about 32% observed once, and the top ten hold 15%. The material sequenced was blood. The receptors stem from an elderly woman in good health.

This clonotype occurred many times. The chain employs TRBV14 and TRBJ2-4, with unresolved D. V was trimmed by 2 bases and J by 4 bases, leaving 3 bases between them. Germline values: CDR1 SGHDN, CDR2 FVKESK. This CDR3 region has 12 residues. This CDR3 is CASSQQKNIQYF. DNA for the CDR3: TGTGCCAGCAGCCAACAGAAAAACATTCAGTACTTC.

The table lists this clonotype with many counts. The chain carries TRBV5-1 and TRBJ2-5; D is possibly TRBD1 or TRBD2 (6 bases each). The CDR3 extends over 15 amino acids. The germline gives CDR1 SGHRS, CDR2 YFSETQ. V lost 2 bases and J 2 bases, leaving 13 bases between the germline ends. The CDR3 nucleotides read TGCGCCAGCAGCTTAAACGGGGGCCTTCAAGAGACCCAGTACTTC. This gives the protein CASSLNGGLQETQYF.

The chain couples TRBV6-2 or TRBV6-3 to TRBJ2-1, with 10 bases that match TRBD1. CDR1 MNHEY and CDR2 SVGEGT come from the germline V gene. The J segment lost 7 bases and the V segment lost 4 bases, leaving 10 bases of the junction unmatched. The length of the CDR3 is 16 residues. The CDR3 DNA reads TGTGCCAGCAGTTCTGCCGGGACAGGGGATTTGAATGAGCAGTTCTTC. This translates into CASSSAGTGDLNEQFF.

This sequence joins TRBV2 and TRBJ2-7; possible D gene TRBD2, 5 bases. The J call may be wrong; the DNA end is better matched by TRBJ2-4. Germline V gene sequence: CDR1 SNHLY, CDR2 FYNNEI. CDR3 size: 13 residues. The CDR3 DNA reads TGTGCCAGCACAGGAGGCAACAAAAACATTCAGTACTTC. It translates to CASTGGNKNIQYF.

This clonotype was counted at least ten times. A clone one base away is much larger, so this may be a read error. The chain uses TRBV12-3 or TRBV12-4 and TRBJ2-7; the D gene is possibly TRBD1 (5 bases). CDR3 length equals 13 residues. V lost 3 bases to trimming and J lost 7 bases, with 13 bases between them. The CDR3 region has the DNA TGTGCCAGCAGTTTCGCTGATAGGGGAGAGCAGTACTTC. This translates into CASSFADRGEQYF.

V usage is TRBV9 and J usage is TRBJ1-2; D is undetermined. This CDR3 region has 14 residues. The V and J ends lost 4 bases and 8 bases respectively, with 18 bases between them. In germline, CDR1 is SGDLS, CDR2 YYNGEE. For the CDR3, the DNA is TGTGCCAGCAGCCAAAGATCCGATTTTCCCGGCTACACCTTC. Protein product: CASSQRSDFPGYTF.

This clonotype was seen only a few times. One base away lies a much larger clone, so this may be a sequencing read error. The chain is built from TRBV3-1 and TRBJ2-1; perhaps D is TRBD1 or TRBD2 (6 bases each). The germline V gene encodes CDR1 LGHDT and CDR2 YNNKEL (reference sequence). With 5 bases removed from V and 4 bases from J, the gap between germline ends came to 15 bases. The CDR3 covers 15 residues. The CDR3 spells CASSARGTKYNEQFF. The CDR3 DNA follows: TGTGCCAGCAGCGCCCGGGGGACAAAATACAATGAGCAGTTCTTC.

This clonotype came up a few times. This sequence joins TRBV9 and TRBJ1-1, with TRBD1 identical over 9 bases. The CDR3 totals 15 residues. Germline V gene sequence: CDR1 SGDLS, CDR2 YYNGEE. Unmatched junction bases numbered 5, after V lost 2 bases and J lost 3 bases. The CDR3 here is CASSVLQGADTEAFF. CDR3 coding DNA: TGTGCCAGCAGCGTTTTACAGGGGGCGGACACTGAAGCTTTCTTT.